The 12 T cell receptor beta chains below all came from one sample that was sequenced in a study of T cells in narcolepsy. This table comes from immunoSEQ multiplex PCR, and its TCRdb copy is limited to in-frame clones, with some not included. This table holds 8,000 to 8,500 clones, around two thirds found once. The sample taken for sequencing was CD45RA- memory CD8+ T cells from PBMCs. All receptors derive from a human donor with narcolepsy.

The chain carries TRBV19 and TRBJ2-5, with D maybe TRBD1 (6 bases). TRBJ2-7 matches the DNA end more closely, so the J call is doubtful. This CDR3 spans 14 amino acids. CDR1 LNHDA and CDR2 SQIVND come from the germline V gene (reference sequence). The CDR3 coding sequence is TGTGCCAGTAGTATAGATACAGGGACCTACGAGCAGTACTTC. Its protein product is CASSIDTGTYEQYF.

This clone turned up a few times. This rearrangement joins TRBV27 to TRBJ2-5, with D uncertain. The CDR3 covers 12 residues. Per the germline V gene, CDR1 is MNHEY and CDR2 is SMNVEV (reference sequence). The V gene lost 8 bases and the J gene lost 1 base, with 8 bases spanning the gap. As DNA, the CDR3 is TGTGCCAGCCGTAGGACCCAAGAGACCCAGTACTTC. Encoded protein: CASRRTQETQYF.

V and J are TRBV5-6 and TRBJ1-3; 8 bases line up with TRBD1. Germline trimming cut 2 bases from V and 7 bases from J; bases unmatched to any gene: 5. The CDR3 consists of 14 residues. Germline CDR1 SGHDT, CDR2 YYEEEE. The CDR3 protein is CASSFGTGWNTIYF. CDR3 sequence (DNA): TGTGCCAGCAGCTTTGGGACAGGTTGGAACACCATATATTTT.

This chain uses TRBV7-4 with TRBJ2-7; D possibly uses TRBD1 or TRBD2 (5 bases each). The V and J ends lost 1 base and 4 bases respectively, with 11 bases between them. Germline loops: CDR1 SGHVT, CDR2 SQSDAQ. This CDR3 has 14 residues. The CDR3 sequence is CASSLDQGGYEQYF. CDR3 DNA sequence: TGTGCCAGCAGCTTAGATCAGGGCGGGTACGAGCAGTACTTC.

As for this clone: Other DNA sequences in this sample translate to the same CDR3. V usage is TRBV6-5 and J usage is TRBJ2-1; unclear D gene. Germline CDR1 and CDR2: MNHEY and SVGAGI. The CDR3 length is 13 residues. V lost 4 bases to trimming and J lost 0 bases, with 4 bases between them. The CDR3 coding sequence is TGTGCCAGCAGTTCGAGCTCCTACAATGAGCAGTTCTTC. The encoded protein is CASSSSSYNEQFF.

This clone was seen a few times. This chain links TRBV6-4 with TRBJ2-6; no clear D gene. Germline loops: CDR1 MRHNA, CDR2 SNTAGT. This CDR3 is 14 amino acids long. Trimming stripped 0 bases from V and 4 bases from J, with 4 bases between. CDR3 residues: CASSDSPGANVLTF. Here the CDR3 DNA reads TGTGCCAGCAGTGACTCTCCGGGGGCCAACGTCCTGACTTTC.

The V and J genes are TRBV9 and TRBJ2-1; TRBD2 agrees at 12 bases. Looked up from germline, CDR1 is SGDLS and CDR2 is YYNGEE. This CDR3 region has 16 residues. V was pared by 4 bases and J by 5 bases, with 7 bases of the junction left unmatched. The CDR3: CASSSRTSGTHNEQFF. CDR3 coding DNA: TGTGCCAGCAGCTCGCGGACTAGCGGGACCCACAATGAGCAGTTCTTC.

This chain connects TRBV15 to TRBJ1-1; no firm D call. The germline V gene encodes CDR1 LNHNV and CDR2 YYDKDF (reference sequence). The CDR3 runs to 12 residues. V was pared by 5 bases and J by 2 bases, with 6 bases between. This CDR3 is CATSPENTEAFF. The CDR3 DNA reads TGTGCCACCAGCCCGGAAAACACTGAAGCTTTCTTT.

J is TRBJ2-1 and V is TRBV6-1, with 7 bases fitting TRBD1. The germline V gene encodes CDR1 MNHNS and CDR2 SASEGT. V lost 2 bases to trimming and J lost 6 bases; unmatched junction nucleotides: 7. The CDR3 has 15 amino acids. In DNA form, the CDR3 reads TGTGCCAGCAGTGAAACCCCGGCAGGGGGCAATGAGCAGTTCTTC. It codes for CASSETPAGGNEQFF.

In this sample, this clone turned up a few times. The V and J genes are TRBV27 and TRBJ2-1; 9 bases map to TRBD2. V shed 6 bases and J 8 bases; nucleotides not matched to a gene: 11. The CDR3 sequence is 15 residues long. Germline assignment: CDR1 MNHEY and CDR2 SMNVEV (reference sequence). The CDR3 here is CASRTGRGGRDEQFF. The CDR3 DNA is TGTGCCAGCAGAACCGGGCGGGGGGGCCGGGATGAGCAGTTCTTC.

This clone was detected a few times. CDR3 nucleotides: TGTGCCAGCAGCGTGAGAGACAGGGACACCATATATTTT. As protein: CASSVRDRDTIYF. The chain employs TRBV9 and TRBJ1-3; TRBD1 agrees at 7 bases. Germline CDR1 reads SGDLS; CDR2 reads YYNGEE. V was clipped by 2 bases and J by 8 bases; unmatched bases: 4. CDR3 length equals 13 residues. The variable domain in full, completed from reference TRBV9 and TRBJ1-3, reads DSGVTQTPKHLITATGQRVTLRCSPRSGDLSVYWYQQSLDQGLQFLIQYYNGEERAKGNILERFSAQQFPDLHSELNLSSLELGDSALYFCASSVRDRDTIYFGEGSWLTVV.

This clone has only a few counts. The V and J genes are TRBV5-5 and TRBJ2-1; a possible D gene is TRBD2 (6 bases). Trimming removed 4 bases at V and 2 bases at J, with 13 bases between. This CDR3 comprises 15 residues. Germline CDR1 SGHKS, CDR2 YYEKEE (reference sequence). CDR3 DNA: TGTGCCAGCAGCCCCTCTAGCGCGACCTACAATGAGCAGTTCTTC. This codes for CASSPSSATYNEQFF.